This TCR beta chain was recorded in a study of T-cell memory formation after mild COVID-19. Study-wide findings and caveats: Clones that contracted from day 15 to 85 had balanced CD4/CD8; later expanders were CD4+ biased. In second-wave clones peaking day 37, SARS-CoV-2 specificity remained unconfirmed.

With respect to this clonotype: Its antigen is unidentified.

Constant-segment primers served in 5'RACE that generated TCR alpha and TCR beta cDNA libraries bearing sample barcodes and UMIs. TCRdb re-derived calls from the 5' RACE reads in MiXCR, one entry per CDR3 protein. The sample holds around 430,000 distinct CDR3 sequences, around a sixth seen once. CDR1 and CDR2 (germline): SEHNR, FQNEAQ (reference sequence). The ends were cut back, 0 bases at V and 4 bases at J, with 7 bases in the middle. This CDR3 comprises 13 residues. This sequence was found in a man aged 18 to 30 who had mild COVID-19 (a few samples of this study predate the infection). Cell type and time point are not known. Material for sequencing was PBMCs or a T cell subset sorted from them (not recorded which). This chain links TRBV7-9 with TRBJ2-7; maybe TRBD1 (6 bases). For the CDR3, the DNA is TGTGCCAGCAGCTTAGCGCAGGGGTACGAGCAGTACGTC. Amino acid sequence: CASSLAQGYEQYV.